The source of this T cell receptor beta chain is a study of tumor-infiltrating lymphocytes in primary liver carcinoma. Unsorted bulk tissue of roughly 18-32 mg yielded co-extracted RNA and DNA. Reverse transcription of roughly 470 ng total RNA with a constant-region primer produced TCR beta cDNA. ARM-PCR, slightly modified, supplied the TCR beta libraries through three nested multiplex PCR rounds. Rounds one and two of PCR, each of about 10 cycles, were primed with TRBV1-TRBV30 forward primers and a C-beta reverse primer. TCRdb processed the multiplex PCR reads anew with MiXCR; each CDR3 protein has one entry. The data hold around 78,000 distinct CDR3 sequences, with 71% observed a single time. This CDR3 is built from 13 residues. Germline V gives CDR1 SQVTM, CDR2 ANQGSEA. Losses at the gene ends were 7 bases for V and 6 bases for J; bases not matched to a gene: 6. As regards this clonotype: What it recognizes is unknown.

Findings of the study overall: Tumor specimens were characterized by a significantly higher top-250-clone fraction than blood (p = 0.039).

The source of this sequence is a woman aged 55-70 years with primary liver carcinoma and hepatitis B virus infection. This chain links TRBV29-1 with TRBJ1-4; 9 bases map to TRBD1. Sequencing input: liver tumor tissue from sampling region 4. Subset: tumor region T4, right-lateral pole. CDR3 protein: CSAGTGGDEKLFF. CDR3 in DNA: TGCAGCGCTGGTACAGGGGGCGATGAAAAACTGTTTTTT.